This T cell receptor beta chain was observed in a study of CD8+CD57+ T cells in acquired aplastic anemia (dated by TCRdb to the late 2010s). Study-wide context: Extracted DNA from sorted CD4+ and CD8+ cells averaged around 3.2 ug, ranging from about 0.17 to 30 ug.

Findings and caveats that apply to the study as a whole: Roughly 30 CD8+ CDR3 sequences were found to be shared between patients and controls, but these sequences appeared to be highly expressed in patients and within the immunodominant clones of the patients. CD8+ Simpson's diversity did not differ significantly between patients and healthy controls (P=0.060).

In the case of this clonotype: The antigen it recognizes is unknown. Qualities for individual bases were not recorded, and no much larger clone is one base off.

The study deep-sequenced TCR repertoires of sorted CD4+ and CD8+ blood T cells from severe aplastic anemia patients and healthy subjects. Ficoll-Paque density gradient centrifugation was used to isolate peripheral blood mononuclear cells. Before DNA extraction, CD4+ and CD8+ T cells were sorted by FACS or by magnetic beads. Genomic DNA served as template for TCR beta VDJ combination and CDR3 sequence profiling. TCR repertoire sequencing was run on an Illumina HiSeq 2000. Under the source paper's analysis protocol: TRBV/TRBJ rearrangement plots, CDR3 size and DJ length profiles, and Simpson's diversity index were used to assess repertoires. The immunodominant clone was defined as the most abundant DNA sequence in deep sequencing data. CDR3 amino acid sequences were screened for sharing across subjects and compared with published repertoires and the VDJdb database. TCRdb ran its own pipeline on the public reads, namely fastp trimming at Q25 and MiXCR clone calling, and kept in-frame beta chains. Every entry covers one CDR3 protein and lists the most common genes and DNA from its rows. TCRdb assigned the V and J calls; the authors' analysis was not used. This sample holds 250,000 to 300,000 distinct CDR3 sequences; around three fifths were observed only once. The ten top clones hold 8% of the sample.

From a lookup of the germline V gene (reference sequence), CDR1 and CDR2 are MNHNY and SVGAGI. CDR3 length: 15 amino acids, cysteine to phenylalanine. Of the read, only the CDR3 DNA is kept; its 45 bases are in frame from base 1. Trimmed from V: 2 bases; trimmed from J: 4 bases; junction bases lacking a gene match: 4. The TCR comes from a human donor with severe aplastic anemia or a healthy control (not recorded which). The rearranged segments are TRBV6-6 and TRBJ2-7; 11 bases in the middle match TRBD1. Sequenced input: sorted CD4+, CD8+, or CD8+CD57+ T cells (not recorded which) from PBMCs. CDR3 sequence: CASSYRDRGGYEQYF. DNA sequence: TGTGCCAGCAGTTACCGGGACAGGGGGGGTTACGAGCAGTACTTC.